The source of this T cell receptor beta chain is a study of cytomegalovirus exposure and HLA in healthy donors. Points from the study as a whole: CMV serostatus was the sole immune exposure information available.

Germline CDR1 reads SGDLS; CDR2 reads YYNGEE. Losses at the gene ends were 3 bases for V and 2 bases for J; bases not matched to a gene: 8. The CDR3 loop spans 16 amino acids. Primers included in the PCR were 60 Vbeta and 13 Jbeta primers. Original methodology: An analysis performed later counted about 80 million unique TCR beta chains (roughly 11 million of them shared). Some clones are missing from TCRdb's copy, which holds only in-frame ones; the method was immunoSEQ multiplex PCR. The V and J calls and clone size come from that table; D and trimming were worked out from the DNA. The repertoire includes 130,000 or so clones, approximately 80% of them detected once, and 4.2% sits in the top ten. On this clone: Its cognate antigen is unknown.

The sequenced sample consisted of PBMCs. The sequence was obtained from a male donor in good health and CMV-seropositive. V is TRBV9 and J is TRBJ2-7, with 10 bases aligning to TRBD2. In DNA form, the CDR3 reads TGTGCCAGCAGCGCCTCCATAGCGGGGGGCGCCTACGAGCAGTACTTC. Its translation is CASSASIAGGAYEQYF.